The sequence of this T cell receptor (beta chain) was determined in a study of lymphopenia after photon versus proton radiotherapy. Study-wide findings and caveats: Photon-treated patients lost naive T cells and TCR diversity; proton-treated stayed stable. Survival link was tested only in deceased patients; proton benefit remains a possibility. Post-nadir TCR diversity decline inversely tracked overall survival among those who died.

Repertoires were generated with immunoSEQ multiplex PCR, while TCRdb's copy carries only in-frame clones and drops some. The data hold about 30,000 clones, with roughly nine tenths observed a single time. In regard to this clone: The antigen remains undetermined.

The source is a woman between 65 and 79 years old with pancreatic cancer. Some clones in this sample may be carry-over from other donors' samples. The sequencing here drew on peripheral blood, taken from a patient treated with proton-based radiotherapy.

CDR3 loop: CASRRQGVDGNTIYF. The CDR3 DNA reads as TGTGCCAGCAGAAGACAGGGGGTGGATGGAAACACCATATATTTT. The V call is TRBV7-2, the J call TRBJ1-3, with 9 bases lining up with TRBD1. Trimming at V came to 6 bases and at J to 3 bases, leaving 6 bases not matched to a gene. Per the germline V gene, CDR1 is SGHTA and CDR2 is FQGNSA. CDR3 length equals 15 residues.